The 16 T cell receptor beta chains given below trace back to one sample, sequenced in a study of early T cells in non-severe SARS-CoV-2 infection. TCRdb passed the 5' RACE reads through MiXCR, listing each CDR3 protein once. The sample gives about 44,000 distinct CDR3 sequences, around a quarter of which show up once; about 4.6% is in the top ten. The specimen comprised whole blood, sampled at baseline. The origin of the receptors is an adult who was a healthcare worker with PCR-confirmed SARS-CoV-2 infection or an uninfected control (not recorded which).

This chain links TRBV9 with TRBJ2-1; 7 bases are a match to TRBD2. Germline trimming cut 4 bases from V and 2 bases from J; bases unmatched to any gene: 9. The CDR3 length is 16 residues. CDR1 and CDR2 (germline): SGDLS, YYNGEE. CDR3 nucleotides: TGTGCCAGCAGCCCTCTCCAGACTAGCACCTACAATGAGCAGTTCTTC. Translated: CASSPLQTSTYNEQFF.

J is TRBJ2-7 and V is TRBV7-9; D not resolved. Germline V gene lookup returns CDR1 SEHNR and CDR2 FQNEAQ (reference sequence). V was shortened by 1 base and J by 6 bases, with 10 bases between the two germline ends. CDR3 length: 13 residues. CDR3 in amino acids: CASSLVLGVEQYF. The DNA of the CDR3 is TGTGCCAGCAGCTTAGTTTTGGGCGTCGAGCAGTACTTC.

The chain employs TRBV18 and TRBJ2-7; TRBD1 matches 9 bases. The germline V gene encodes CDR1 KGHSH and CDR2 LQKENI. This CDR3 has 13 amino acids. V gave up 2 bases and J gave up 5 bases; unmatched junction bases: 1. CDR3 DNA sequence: TGTGCCAGCTCACCAAGACAGGGGGACGAGCAGTACTTC. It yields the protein CASSPRQGDEQYF.

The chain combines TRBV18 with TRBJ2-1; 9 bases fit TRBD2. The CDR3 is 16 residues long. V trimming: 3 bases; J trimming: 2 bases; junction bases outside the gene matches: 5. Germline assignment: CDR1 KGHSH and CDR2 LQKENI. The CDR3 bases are TGTGCCAGCTCACCGACGGCGGGGGGGACCTACAATGAGCAGTTCTTC. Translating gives CASSPTAGGTYNEQFF.

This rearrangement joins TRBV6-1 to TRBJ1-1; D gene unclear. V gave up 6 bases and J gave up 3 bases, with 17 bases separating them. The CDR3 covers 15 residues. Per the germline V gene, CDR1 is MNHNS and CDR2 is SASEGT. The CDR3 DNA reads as TGTGCCAGCAGAGCGCCCGAGGAGGTGCACACTGAAGCTTTCTTT. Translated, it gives CASRAPEEVHTEAFF.

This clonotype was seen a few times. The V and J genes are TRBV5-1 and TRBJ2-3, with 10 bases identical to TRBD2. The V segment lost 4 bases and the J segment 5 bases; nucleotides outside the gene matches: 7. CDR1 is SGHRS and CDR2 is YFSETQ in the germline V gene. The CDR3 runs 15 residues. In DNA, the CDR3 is TGCGCCAGCAGCCGGGGACTAGCGAGTGTAGATACGCAGTATTTT. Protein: CASSRGLASVDTQYF. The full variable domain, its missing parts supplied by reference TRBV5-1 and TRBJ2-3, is KAGVTQTPRYLIKTRGQQVTLSCSPISGHRSVSWYQQTPGQGLQFLFEYFSETQRNKGNFPGRFSGRQFSNSRSEMNVSTLELGDSALYLCASSRGLASVDTQYFGPGTRLTVL.

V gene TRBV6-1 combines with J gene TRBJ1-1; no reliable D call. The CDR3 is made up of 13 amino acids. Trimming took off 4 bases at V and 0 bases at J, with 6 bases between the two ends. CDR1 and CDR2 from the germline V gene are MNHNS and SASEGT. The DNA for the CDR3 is TGTGCCAGCAGTGGGGAGGTGAACACTGAAGCTTTCTTT. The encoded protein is CASSGEVNTEAFF.

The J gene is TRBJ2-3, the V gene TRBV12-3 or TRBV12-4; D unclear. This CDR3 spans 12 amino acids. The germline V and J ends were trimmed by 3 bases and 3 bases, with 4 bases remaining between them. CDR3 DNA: TGTGCCAGCAGTTTTAATACAGATACGCAGTATTTT. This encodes CASSFNTDTQYF.

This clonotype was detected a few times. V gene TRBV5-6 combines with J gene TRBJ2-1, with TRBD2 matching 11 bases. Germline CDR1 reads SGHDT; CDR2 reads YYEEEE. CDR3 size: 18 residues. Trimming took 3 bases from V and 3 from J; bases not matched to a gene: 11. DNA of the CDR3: TGTGCCAGCAGCTCCTTCCGTAAAGGACTAGCGGGCTACAATGAGCAGTTCTTC. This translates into CASSSFRKGLAGYNEQFF.

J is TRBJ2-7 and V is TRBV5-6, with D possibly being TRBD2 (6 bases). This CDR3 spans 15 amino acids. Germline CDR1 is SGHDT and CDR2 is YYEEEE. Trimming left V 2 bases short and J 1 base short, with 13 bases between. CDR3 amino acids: CASSLWRVASYEQYF. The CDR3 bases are TGTGCCAGCAGCTTATGGAGGGTAGCATCCTACGAGCAGTACTTC.

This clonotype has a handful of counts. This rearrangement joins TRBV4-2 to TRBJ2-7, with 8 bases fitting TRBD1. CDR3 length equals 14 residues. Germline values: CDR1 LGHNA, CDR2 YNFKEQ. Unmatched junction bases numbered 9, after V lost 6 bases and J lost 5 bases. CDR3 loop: CASSQIQGVHEQYF. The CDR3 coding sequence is TGTGCCAGCAGTCAGATACAGGGGGTTCACGAGCAGTACTTC.

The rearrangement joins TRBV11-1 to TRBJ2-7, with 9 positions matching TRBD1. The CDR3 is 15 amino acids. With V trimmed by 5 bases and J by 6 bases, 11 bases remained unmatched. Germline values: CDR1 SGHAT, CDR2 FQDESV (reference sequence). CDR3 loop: CASSADRGQKGEQYF. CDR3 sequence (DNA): TGTGCCAGCAGCGCGGACAGGGGACAAAAAGGCGAGCAGTACTTC. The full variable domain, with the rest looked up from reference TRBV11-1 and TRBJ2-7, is EAEVAQSPRYKITEKSQAVAFWCDPISGHATLYWYRQILGQGPELLVQFQDESVVDDSQLPKDRFSAERLKGVDSTLKIQPAELGDSAMYLCASSADRGQKGEQYFGPGTRLTVT.

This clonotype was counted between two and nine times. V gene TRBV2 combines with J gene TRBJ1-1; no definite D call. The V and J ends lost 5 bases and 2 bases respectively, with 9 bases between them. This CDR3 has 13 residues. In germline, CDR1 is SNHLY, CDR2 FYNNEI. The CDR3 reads CASSSISNTEAFF. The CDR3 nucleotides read TGTGCCAGCAGTTCTATAAGTAACACTGAAGCTTTCTTT.

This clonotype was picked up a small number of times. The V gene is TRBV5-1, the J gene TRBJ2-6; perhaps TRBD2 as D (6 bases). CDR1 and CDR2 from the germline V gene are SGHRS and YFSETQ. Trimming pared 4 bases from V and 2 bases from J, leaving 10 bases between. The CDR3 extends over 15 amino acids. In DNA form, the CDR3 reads TGCGCCAGCAGCAGGGACTTCACTGGGGCCAACGTCCTGACTTTC. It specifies CASSRDFTGANVLTF.

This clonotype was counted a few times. CDR3 region: CASSFNRNEQFF. The CDR3 DNA reads TGTGCCAGCAGTTTCAACCGGAATGAGCAGTTCTTC. This chain links TRBV12-3 or TRBV12-4 with TRBJ2-1; D not resolved. The CDR3 consists of 12 residues. V shed 3 bases and J shed 7 bases, with 7 bases lying between them.

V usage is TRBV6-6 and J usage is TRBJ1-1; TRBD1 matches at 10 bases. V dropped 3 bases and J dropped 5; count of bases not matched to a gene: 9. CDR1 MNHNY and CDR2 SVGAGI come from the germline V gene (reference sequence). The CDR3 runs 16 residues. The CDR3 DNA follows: TGTGCCAGCAGTTATCCCCGGACAGGGGGGAGAACTGAAGCTTTCTTT. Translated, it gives CASSYPRTGGRTEAFF.